This TCR beta chain was found in a study of blood T cell repertoires in COVID-19. Sequencing used immunoSEQ multiplex PCR; TCRdb keeps in-frame clones, though not all of them. The sample has about 220,000 clones, roughly 80% seen once. The CDR3 length is 20 residues. The germline CDR1 and CDR2 sequences are SGDLS and YYNGEE. J gave up 4 bases and V 0 bases, and 15 bases lay outside the gene matches. The V call is TRBV9, the J call TRBJ2-6, with 8 bases fitting TRBD1. The TCR sequence derives from a woman under 40 who had recovered from COVID-19. The sample consisted of peripheral blood. The CDR3 spells CASSVDRRQGLWSGANVLTF. The DNA of the CDR3 is TGTGCCAGCAGCGTAGACCGTCGACAGGGGTTGTGGTCGGGGGCCAACGTCCTGACTTTC.